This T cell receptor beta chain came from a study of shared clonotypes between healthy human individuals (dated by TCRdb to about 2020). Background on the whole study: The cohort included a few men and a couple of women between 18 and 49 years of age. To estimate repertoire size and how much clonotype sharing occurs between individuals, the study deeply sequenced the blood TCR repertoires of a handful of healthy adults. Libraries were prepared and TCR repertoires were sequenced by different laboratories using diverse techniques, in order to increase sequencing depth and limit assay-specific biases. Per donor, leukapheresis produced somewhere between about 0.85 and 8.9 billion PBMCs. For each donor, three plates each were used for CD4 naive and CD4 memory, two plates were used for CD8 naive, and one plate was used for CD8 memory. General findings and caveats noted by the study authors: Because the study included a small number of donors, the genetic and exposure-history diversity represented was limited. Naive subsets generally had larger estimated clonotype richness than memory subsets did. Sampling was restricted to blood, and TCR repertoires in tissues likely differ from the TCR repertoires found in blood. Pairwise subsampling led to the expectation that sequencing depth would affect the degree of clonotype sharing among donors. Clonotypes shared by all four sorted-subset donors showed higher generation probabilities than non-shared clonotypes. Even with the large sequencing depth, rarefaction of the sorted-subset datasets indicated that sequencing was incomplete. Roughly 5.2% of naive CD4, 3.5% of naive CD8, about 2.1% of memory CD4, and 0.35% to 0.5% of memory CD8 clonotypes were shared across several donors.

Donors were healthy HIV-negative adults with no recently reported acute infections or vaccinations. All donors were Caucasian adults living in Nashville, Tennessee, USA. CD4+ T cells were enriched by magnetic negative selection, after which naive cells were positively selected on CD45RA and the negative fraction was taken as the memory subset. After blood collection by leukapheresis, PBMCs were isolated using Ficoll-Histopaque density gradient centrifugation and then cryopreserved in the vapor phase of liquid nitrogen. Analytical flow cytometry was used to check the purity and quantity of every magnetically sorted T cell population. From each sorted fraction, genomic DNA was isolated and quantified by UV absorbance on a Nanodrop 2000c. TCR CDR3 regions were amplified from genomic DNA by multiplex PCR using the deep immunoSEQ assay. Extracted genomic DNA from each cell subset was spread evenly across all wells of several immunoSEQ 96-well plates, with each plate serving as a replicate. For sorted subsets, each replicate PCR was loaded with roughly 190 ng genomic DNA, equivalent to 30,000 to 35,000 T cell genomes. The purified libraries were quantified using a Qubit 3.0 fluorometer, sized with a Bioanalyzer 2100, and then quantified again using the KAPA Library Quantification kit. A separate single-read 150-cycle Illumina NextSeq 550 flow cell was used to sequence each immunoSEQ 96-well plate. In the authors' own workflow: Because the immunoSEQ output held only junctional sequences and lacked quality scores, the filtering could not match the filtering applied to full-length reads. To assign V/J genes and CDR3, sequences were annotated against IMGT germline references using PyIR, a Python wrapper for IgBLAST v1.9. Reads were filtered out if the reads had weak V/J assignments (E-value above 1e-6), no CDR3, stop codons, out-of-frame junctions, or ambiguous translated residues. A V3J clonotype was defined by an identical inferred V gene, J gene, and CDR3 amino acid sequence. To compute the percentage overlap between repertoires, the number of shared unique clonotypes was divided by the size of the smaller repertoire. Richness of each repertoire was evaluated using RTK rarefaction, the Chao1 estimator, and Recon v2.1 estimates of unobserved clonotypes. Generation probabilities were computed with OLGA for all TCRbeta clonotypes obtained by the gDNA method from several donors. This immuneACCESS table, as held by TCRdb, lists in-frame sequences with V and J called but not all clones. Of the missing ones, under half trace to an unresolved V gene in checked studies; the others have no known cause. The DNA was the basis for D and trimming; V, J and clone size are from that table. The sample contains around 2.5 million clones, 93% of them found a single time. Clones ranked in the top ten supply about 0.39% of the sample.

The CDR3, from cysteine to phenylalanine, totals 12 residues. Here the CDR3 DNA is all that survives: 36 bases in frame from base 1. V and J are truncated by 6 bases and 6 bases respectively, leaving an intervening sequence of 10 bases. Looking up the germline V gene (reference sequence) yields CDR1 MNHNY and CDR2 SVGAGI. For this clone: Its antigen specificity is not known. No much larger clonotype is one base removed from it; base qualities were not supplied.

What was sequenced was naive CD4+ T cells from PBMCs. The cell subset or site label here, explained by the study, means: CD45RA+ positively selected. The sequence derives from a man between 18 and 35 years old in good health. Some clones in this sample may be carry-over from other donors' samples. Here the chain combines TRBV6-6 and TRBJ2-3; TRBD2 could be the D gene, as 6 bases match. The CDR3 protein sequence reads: CASSDRGDTQYF. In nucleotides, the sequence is TGTGCCAGCAGCGACCGGGGGGATACGCAGTATTTT.